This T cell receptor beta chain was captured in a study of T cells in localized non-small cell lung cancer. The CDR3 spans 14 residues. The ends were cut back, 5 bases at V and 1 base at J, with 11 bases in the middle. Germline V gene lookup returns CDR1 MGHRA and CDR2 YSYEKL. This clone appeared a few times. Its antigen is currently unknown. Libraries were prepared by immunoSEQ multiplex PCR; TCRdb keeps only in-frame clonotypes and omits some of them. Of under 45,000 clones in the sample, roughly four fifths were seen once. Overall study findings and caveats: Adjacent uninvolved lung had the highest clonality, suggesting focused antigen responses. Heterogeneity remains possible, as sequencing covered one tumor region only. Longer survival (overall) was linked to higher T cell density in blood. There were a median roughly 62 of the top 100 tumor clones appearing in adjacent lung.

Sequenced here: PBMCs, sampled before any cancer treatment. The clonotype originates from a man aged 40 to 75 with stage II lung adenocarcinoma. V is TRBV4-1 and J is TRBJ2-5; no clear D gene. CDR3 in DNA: TGCGCCAGCAGCTCTAGGTGGGTCCAAGAGACCCAGTACTTC. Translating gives CASSSRWVQETQYF.